These 15 T cell receptor beta chains were all obtained from the same sample, sequenced in a study of T cell clonality in common variable immunodeficiency (dated by TCRdb to between 2015 and 2016). The method behind the library was the immunoSEQ multiplex PCR assay. In TCRdb, the immuneACCESS table is reduced to in-frame sequences with V and J assigned. These tables do not hold every clone; where another copy was compared, an unresolved V gene accounts for under half, and the others remain unexplained. This sample holds 45,000 to 55,000 clones in total, without any singletons. The leading ten clones occupy 5.4% of the sample. The sample taken for sequencing was peripheral blood mononuclear cells. These receptors came from a person aged 18 to 69 in good health.

This clone was observed many times. The CDR3 is cut off 3 residues early in the read; its end comes from the germline J gene. This sequence joins TRBV7-2 and TRBJ2-3, with D possibly TRBD2 on 5 matching bases. CDR1 is SGHTA and CDR2 is FQGNSA in the germline V gene. The length of the CDR3 is 14 residues. The V end lost 2 bases, the J end lost 4 bases, and 10 bases lay between the germline ends. The CDR3 region is CASSLQDSSDTQYF. CDR3 bases read: TGTGCCAGCAGCTTACAGGACTCTTCAGATACG.

This clone came up many times. CDR3 bases read: TGTGCCAGCTCACTCAGGGTCACTGAA. Protein product: CASSLRVTE. The full CDR3 reads CASSLRVTEAFF. The rearrangement links TRBV18 to TRBJ1-1, with a tentative D call TRBD1 (5 bases). Coverage ceases 3 residues before the CDR3 finishes, and the germline J gene fills in the end. Germline V gene data show CDR1 as KGHSH and CDR2 as LQKENI. The CDR3 length is 12 residues. The ends were cut back, 4 bases at V and 4 bases at J, with 7 bases in the middle.

Points on this clone: Read sequence stops 3 residues before the CDR3 end, and the germline J gene provides the missing end. This sequence joins TRBV19 and TRBJ2-7, with TRBD1 identical over 8 bases. Germline-derived CDR1 and CDR2 are LNHDA and SQIVND (reference sequence). This CDR3 region has 15 residues. Trimming cost V 1 base and J 2 bases; bases outside gene matches: 4. This CDR3 is CASSIGQGLAYEQYF. The DNA read from the CDR3 is TGTGCCAGTAGTATAGGACAGGGGTTGGCCTACGAG.

This clone was counted at least ten times. The observed sequence ends 3 residues before the CDR3 terminus, with the missing tail filled in from the germline J gene. This sequence joins TRBV30 and TRBJ2-7; a weak D match, TRBD2 (7 bases). The CDR3 contains 14 residues. The germline V and J ends were trimmed by 0 bases and 5 bases, with 14 bases remaining between them. Per germline, CDR1 GTSNPN and CDR2 SVGIG (reference sequence). CDR3 loop: CAWSVIRGGDEQYF. The sequenced part of the CDR3 DNA is TGTGCCTGGAGTGTAATCAGGGGAGGGGACGAG.

This clone was recorded at least ten times. Sequencing ends 3 residues short of the CDR3 end; the germline J gene provides the rest. V gene TRBV7-2 combines with J gene TRBJ1-2; 8 nucleotides match TRBD1. The CDR3 is 14 amino acids. Looked up from germline, CDR1 is SGHTA and CDR2 is FQGNSA. CDR3 bases read: TGTGCCAGCAGCTTAGGGGACAGGACGACGGTC. It codes for CASSLGDRTTV. The full CDR3 protein is CASSLGDRTTVYTF.

This clone was found many times. The CDR3 is cut off 3 residues early in the read; its end comes from the germline J gene. The rearrangement links TRBV5-1 to TRBJ2-5, with 12 bases lining up with TRBD2. The CDR3 sequence is 16 residues long. Germline values: CDR1 SGHRS, CDR2 YFSETQ. J was trimmed by 4 bases and V by 1 base; bases with no gene match: 5. CDR3 loop: CASSLFLAGGRETQYF. Incomplete CDR3 DNA: TGCGCCAGCAGCTTGTTCCTAGCGGGAGGGCGAGAGACC.

In this sample, this clone turned up many times. With the read ending 3 residues before the CDR3 end, the germline J gene is used to fill in that end. V usage is TRBV7-6 and J usage is TRBJ1-1, with 11 bases aligning to TRBD1. This CDR3 comprises 18 residues. Per the germline V gene, CDR1 is SGHVS and CDR2 is FNYEAQ. V shed 4 bases and J 0 bases; nucleotides not matched to a gene: 10. The CDR3 bases that were read are TGTGCCAGCAGCTCCCAAGGCGTGGGACAGGGGGTGAACACTGAA. Translated: CASSSQGVGQGVNTE. The full CDR3 protein is CASSSQGVGQGVNTEAFF.

The sample holds many counts of this clone. The CDR3 end falls 3 residues outside the read, so it is completed with the germline J gene. The chain has TRBV6-2 or TRBV6-3 and TRBJ2-1; 10 nucleotides align to TRBD2. The CDR3 loop spans 16 amino acids. J gave up 4 bases and V 6 bases, and 9 bases lay outside the gene matches. The germline CDR1 and CDR2 sequences are MNHEY and SVGEGT. Partial CDR3 DNA: TGTGCCAGCAGAGGGGCTAGCGGGAGCACTTACAATGAG. Residues: CASRGASGSTYNE. The full CDR3 protein is CASRGASGSTYNEQFF.

This clone occurred many times. Read data end 3 residues before the CDR3 end; the end is taken from the germline J gene. The V and J genes are TRBV2 and TRBJ2-6; 7 bases are a match to TRBD1. The CDR3 consists of 16 residues. With 7 bases clipped from V and 0 bases from J, the junction kept 6 bases outside the gene matches. Germline assignment: CDR1 SNHLY and CDR2 FYNNEI. The part of the CDR3 DNA that was read is TGTGCCAGCACCACGGACAGGAGCTCTGGGGCCAACGTC. It is translated as CASTTDRSSGANV. The entire CDR3 sequence reads CASTTDRSSGANVLTF.

This clone appeared many times. The missing CDR3 end, 3 residues past where the read stops, is filled in from the germline J gene. The chain has TRBV5-1 and TRBJ1-1; possibly TRBD1 for D (6 bases). The length of the CDR3 is 15 residues. V lost 0 bases and J lost 4, with 13 bases in between. CDR1 and CDR2 from the germline V gene are SGHRS and YFSETQ. The DNA read from the CDR3 is TGCGCCAGCAGCTTGGGAGCAACAGGGACCACTGAA. As protein: CASSLGATGTTE. The CDR3 in its entirety is CASSLGATGTTEAFF. The whole variable domain, filled in from reference TRBV5-1 and TRBJ1-1, reads KAGVTQTPRYLIKTRGQQVTLSCSPISGHRSVSWYQQTPGQGLQFLFEYFSETQRNKGNFPGRFSGRQFSNSRSEMNVSTLELGDSALYLCASSLGATGTTEAFFGQGTRLTVV.

This clone was recorded at least ten times. The read ends 3 residues early relative to the CDR3; the germline J gene fills the gap. V is TRBV5-1 and J is TRBJ2-5, with 12 bases lining up with TRBD2. V dropped 3 bases and J dropped 5; count of bases not matched to a gene: 5. The CDR3 spans 15 residues. Per germline, CDR1 SGHRS and CDR2 YFSETQ. CDR3 DNA (partial): TGCGCCAGCAGCTACTCTAGCGGGAGGGGGGAGACC. Translated, it gives CASSYSSGRGET. The whole CDR3 region reads CASSYSSGRGETQYF.

Concerning this clone itself: The observed sequence ends 3 residues before the CDR3 terminus, with the missing tail filled in from the germline J gene. The sample carries other DNA sequences with the same CDR3. The chain couples TRBV7-9 to TRBJ1-6, with D possibly being TRBD1 (6 bases). The CDR3 consists of 13 residues. CDR1 SEHNR and CDR2 FQNEAQ come from the germline V gene (reference sequence). CDR3 loop: CASSLPDSSPLHF. The CDR3 bases that were read are TGTGCCAGCAGCCTTCCGGACAGTTCTCCC.

This clone was observed many times. The junction does not match germline at one end; this may be a read error. Read sequence stops 3 residues before the CDR3 end, and the germline J gene provides the missing end. The chain has TRBV4-2 and TRBJ1-1, with 10 bases aligning to TRBD1. This CDR3 is 18 amino acids long. In germline, CDR1 is LGHNA, CDR2 YNFKEQ. The DNA read from the CDR3 is TGCGCCAGCAGCCGAGTGCCCGGGACAGGGGACTTGAACACTGAA. Amino acid sequence: CASSRVPGTGDLNTE. From start to end, the CDR3 is CASSRVPGTGDLNTEAFF.

This clone was observed many times. CDR3 DNA (partial): TGCGCCAGCAGCTTGGCGGACAGGGGGAACTACGAG. Protein: CASSLADRGNYE. In full, the CDR3 reads CASSLADRGNYEQYF. The chain combines TRBV5-1 with TRBJ2-7, with 10 bases lining up with TRBD1. With the read ending 3 residues before the CDR3 end, the germline J gene is used to fill in that end. The CDR3 has 15 amino acids. Germline V gene sequence: CDR1 SGHRS, CDR2 YFSETQ. J was trimmed by 3 bases and V by 0 bases; bases with no gene match: 3.

This clone came up many times. The CDR3 end falls 3 residues outside the read, so it is completed with the germline J gene. The chain joins TRBV6-2 or TRBV6-3 to TRBJ2-5; possible D gene TRBD1, 5 bases. Germline V CDR1 and CDR2: MNHEY, SVGEGT. With 0 bases removed from V and 4 bases from J, the gap between germline ends came to 9 bases. The CDR3 consists of 14 residues. The CDR3 bases that were read are TGTGCCAGCAGTTACTCAGGGGAAGGAGAGACC. Protein sequence: CASSYSGEGET. The entire CDR3 is CASSYSGEGETQYF.